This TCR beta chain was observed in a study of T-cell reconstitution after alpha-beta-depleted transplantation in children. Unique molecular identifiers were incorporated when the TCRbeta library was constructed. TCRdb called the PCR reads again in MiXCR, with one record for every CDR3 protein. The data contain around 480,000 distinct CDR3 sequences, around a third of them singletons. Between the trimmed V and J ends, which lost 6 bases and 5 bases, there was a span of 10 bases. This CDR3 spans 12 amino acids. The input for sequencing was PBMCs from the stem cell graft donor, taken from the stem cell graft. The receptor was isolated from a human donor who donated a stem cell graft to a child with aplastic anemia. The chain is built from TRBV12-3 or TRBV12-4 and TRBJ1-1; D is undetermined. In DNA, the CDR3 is TGTGCCAGCAGGCTCTGGAGGACTGAAGCTTTCTTT. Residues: CASRLWRTEAFF.